This TCR beta chain was retrieved from a study of control samples from healthy donors and cancer patients. V lost 3 bases and J lost 2, with 10 bases in between. The CDR3 has 14 residues. Germline V lookup: CDR1 SGHRS, CDR2 YFSETQ. Clones were sequenced by immunoSEQ multiplex PCR, and TCRdb holds only the in-frame ones, with some missing. The data show 120,000 or so clones, more than 85% seen once. The chain links TRBV5-1 to TRBJ2-3, with D perhaps matching TRBD1 or TRBD2 (5 bases each). This receptor was obtained from a man aged 45-60 years with head and neck cancer. Material: PBMCs. This chain's CDR3 is CASSSGRNTDTQYF. The CDR3 nucleotides read TGCGCCAGCAGCTCGGGACGTAACACAGATACGCAGTATTTT.